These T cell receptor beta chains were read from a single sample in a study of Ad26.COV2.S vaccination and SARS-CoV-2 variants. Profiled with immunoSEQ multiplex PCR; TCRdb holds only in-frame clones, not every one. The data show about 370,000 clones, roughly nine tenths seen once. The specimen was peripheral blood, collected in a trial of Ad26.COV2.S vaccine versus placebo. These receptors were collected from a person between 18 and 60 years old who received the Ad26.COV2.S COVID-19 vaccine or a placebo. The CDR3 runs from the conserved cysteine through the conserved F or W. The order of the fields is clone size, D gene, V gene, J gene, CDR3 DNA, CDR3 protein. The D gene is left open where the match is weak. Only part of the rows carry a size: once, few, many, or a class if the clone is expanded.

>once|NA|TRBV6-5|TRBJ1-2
TGTGCCAGCACCAAAGAGGGGCAGGCTATCTATGGCTACACCTTC
CASTKEGQAIYGYTF
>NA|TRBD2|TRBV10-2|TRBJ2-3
TGCGCCAGCAGTGACCGTACTAGCGGGGGGGCATATACGCAGTATTTT
CASSDRTSGGAYTQYF
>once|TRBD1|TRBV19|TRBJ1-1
TGTGCCAGTATTAGGGACAGGGAAAACACTGAAGCTTTCTTT
CASIRDRENTEAFF
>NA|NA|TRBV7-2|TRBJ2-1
TGTGCCAGCAGCTTAGCGGGCCTGGGCAATGAGCAGTTCTTC
CASSLAGLGNEQFF
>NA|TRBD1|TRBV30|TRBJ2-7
TGTGCCTGTTTACCGGGACAGGGGGCCTCCTACGAGCAGTACTTC
CACLPGQGASYEQYF
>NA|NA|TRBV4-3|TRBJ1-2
TGCGCCAGCAGCCAACTCTGGGGGAACTATGGCTACACCTTC
CASSQLWGNYGYTF
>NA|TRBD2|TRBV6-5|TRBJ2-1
TGTGCCAGCAGTTCTAGCGGGGACTACAATGAGCAGTTCTTC
CASSSSGDYNEQFF
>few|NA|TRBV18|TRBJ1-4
TGTGCCAGCTCACCGGCGGGAAGCAGGAATGAAAAACTGTTTTTT
CASSPAGSRNEKLFF
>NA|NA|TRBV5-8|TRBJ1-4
TGTGCCAGCAGCTCCGATAAAGCAACTAATGAAAAACTGTTTTTT
CASSSDKATNEKLFF
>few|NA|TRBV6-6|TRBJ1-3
TGTGCCAGCCGTCGCCGGGGGAGGGGAGGAAACACCATATATTTT
CASRRRGRGGNTIYF
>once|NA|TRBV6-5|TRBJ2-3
TGTGCCAGCAGTTACGACTGGGGAGCGAATACGCAGTATTTT
CASSYDWGANTQYF
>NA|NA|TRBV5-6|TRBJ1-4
TGTGCCAGCAGCTCCCTGGGACCGACAGTACTTAATGAAAAACTGTTTTTT
CASSSLGPTVLNEKLFF
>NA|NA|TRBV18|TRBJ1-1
TGTGCCAGCTCACCAGGGACCGGCCTGAACACTGAAGCTTTCTTT
CASSPGTGLNTEAFF
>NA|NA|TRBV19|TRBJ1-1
TGTGCCAGTACAGGGGCGATGAACACTGAAGCTTTCTTT
CASTGAMNTEAFF
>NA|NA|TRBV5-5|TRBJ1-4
TGTGCCAGCAGCTTGGCCGGGGGTACCAGTAATGAAAAACTGTTTTTT
CASSLAGGTSNEKLFF
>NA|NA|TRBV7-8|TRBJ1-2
TGTGCCAGCAGCCCTCCCGGTATTGGTGGCTACACCTTC
CASSPPGIGGYTF
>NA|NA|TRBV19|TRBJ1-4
TGTGCCAGTAGTACGGGACGGACCCGTGCTAATGAAAAACTGTTTTTT
CASSTGRTRANEKLFF
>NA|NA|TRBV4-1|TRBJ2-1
TGCGCCAGCAGCCCTGCCGGGAGCCGGAGCTCCTACAATGAGCAGTTCTTC
CASSPAGSRSSYNEQFF
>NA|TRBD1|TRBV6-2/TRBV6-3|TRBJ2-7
TGTGCCAGCAGCCCCCTACAGGGGAGACCCTACGAGCAGTACTTC
CASSPLQGRPYEQYF
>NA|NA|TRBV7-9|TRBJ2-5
TGTGCCAGCAGCTTAGTACAGGGAAAACAAGAGACCCAGTACTTC
CASSLVQGKQETQYF
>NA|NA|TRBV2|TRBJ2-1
TGTGCCGCGCGGCAGAGGACCTACAATGAGCAGTTCTTC
CAARQRTYNEQFF
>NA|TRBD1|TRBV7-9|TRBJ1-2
TGTGCCAGCAGCACCCGACAGGGACCTAAGGGTGGCTACACCTTC
CASSTRQGPKGGYTF
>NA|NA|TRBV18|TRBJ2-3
TGTGCCAGCTCACCTCCAACTGGCGGGGCGGATACGCAGTATTTT
CASSPPTGGADTQYF
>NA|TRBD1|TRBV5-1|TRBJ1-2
TGCGCCAGCAGTCCCGGACAGGGGGGCTATGGCTACACCTTC
CASSPGQGGYGYTF
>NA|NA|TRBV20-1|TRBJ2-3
TGCAGTGCTAGTCGGGACACCTCTGGCACAGATACGCAGTATTTT
CSASRDTSGTDTQYF
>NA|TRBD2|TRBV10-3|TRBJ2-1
TGTGCCATCAGATCCGGACTAGCGGGCTACAATGAGCAGTTCTTC
CAIRSGLAGYNEQFF
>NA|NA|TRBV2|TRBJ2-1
TGTGCCACCCGCACAGGGAACAATGAGCAGTTCTTC
CATRTGNNEQFF
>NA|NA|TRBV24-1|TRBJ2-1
TGTGCCACCTCGAACAGGGACTCGAACAATGAGCAGTTCTTC
CATSNRDSNNEQFF
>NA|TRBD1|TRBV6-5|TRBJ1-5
TGTGCCAGCAGCCCGGGCAGGGGGGGCCAGCCCCAGCATTTT
CASSPGRGGQPQHF
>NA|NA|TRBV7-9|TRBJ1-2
TGTGCCAGCAGCCCTGACCTACTTGGCTACACCTTC
CASSPDLLGYTF
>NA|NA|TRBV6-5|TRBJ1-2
TGTGCCAGCACAGCCGGACACAACTATGGCTACACCTTC
CASTAGHNYGYTF
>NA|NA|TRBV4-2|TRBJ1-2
TGTGCCAGCAGCCACCGGGGTGGTGGGGGTGATGGCTATGGCTACACCTTC
CASSHRGGGGDGYGYTF
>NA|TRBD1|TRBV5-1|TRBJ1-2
TGCGCCAGCAGCTGGGGACAGGGCGATGGCTACACCTTC
CASSWGQGDGYTF
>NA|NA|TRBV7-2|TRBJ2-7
TGTGCCAGCAGCTTCGTAGCCTCCGGGCGCTTGGGCGAGCAGTACTTC
CASSFVASGRLGEQYF
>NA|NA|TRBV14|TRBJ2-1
TGTGCCAGCAGCCAAGGGGAAGCGGTTCGACAGTTCTTC
CASSQGEAVRQFF
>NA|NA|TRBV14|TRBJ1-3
TGTGCCAGCAGCTTTAGGGGATACGCTGGAAACACCATATATTTT
CASSFRGYAGNTIYF
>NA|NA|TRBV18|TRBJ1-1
TGTGCCAGCTCACAGGGGAAGGGAACTGAAGCTTTCTTT
CASSQGKGTEAFF
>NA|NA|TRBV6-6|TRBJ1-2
TGTGCCAGCAGTTACTCAGGGCCTGGTAACTATGGCTACACCTTC
CASSYSGPGNYGYTF
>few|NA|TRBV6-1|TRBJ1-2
TGTGCCAGCAGTGAATACCAGGGCCGTGACTATGGCTACACCTTC
CASSEYQGRDYGYTF
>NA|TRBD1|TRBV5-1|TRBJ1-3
TGCGCCAGCAGCCTACAGGGGGCCGGAAACACCATATATTTT
CASSLQGAGNTIYF
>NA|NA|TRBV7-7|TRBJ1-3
TGTGCTAGCAGCTTAGGGGGTGGGGGCTCTGGAAACACCATATATTTT
CASSLGGGGSGNTIYF
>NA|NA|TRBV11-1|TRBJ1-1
TGTGCCAGCAGCCTGATTGGCAGCACTGAAGCTTTCTTT
CASSLIGSTEAFF
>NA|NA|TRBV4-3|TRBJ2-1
TGCGCCAGCAGCCAAGGACCCCAGTACAATGAGCAGTTCTTC
CASSQGPQYNEQFF
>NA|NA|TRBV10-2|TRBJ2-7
TGCGCCAGCAGTGAGTCGACCGGCGGGACCTACGAGCAGTACTTC
CASSESTGGTYEQYF
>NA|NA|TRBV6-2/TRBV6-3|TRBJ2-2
TGTGCCAGCAGTTACAATGTTCGGGCCGGGGAGCTGTTTTTT
CASSYNVRAGELFF
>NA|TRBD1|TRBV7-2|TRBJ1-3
TGTGCCAGCAGCGAAGGGACAGCGAGATTTGGAAACACCATATATTTT
CASSEGTARFGNTIYF
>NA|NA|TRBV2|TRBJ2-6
TGTGCCAGCGCAGGAACTGGGGCCAACGTCCTGACTTTC
CASAGTGANVLTF
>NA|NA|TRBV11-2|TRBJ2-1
TGTGCCAGCAGCTTCTCCCCTAGCCACAATGAGCAGTTCTTC
CASSFSPSHNEQFF
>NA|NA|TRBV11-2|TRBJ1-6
TGTGCCAGCAGCTTAAGGGGGGTGTCCTATAATTCACCCCTCCACTTT
CASSLRGVSYNSPLHF
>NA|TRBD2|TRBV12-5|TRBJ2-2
TGTGCTAGTGGTTTGATACTAGCGCACACCGGGGAGCTGTTTTTT
CASGLILAHTGELFF
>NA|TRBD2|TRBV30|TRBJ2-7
TGTGCCTGGAGCCCCCGGACTAGCTGGTCCTACGAGCAGTACTTC
CAWSPRTSWSYEQYF
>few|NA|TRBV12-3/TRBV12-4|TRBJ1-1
TGTGCCAGCAGTTTAGGGCCAGGTCGAGAAGCTTTCTTT
CASSLGPGREAFF
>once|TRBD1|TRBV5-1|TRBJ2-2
TGCGCCAGCAGCTTCAGGACCGGGACAGGGGAAGCCGGGGAGCTGTTTTTT
CASSFRTGTGEAGELFF
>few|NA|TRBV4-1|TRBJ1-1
TGCGCCAGCAGCCAACAGGGTACTGAAGCTTTCTTT
CASSQQGTEAFF
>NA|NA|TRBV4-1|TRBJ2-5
TGCGCCAGCAGCCCCTTGGGGGTAGGAAAGGGGCTGAAGGAGACCCAGTACTTC
CASSPLGVGKGLKETQYF
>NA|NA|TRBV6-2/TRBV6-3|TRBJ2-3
TGTGCCAGCAGTTACTTGGGAGACACAGATACGCAGTATTTT
CASSYLGDTDTQYF
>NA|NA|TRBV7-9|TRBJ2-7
TGTGCCAGCAGCTTAAGGTCCGAAGGGGCCTACGAGCAGTACTTC
CASSLRSEGAYEQYF
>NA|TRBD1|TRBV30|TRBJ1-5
TGTGCCTGTCGGGACAGTAGCAATCAGCCCCAGCATTTT
CACRDSSNQPQHF
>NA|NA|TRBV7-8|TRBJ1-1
TGTGCCAGCAGCTTAGGACCGCCGGGGACTGAAGCTTTCTTT
CASSLGPPGTEAFF
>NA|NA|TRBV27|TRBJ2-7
TGTGCCAGCAGCGCTCCGTCAAGCGAATTGGAGTACTTC
CASSAPSSELEYF